The table lists the clone carrying this T cell receptor beta chain with a few counts. The sample belongs to a study of T cells in Graves' hyperthyroidism and ophthalmopathy. Deletions cut 7 bases from V and 0 bases from J, with 10 bases between. CDR3 length: 14 amino acids. Subjects aged 18 to 65 presented with newly diagnosed hyperthyroidism of less than 2 months' duration. Thyroid ultrasound and orbital computed tomography, with clinical symptoms and serum thyroxine and TRAb, informed diagnoses. There were TCR beta CDR3 regions amplified from RNA transcripts. With the HTBI primer set, the TCR CDR3 went through a first round of RT-PCR. Using its own MiXCR run on the multiplex PCR reads, TCRdb lists one record per CDR3 protein. The data show some 720,000 distinct CDR3 sequences, with 16% seen just once and around 8.1% held by the top ten.

This TCR was recovered from a man younger than 35 with Graves' hyperthyroidism. Sequencing input: blood. J is TRBJ2-1 and V is TRBV12-3 or TRBV12-4; no reliable D call. The CDR3 DNA reads TGTGCCAGCATCGATGACAACTCCTACAATGAGCAGTTCTTC. It encodes CASIDDNSYNEQFF.